This TCR beta chain was captured in a study of CD8+ T cells in alopecia areata. Overall study: Scoring of treated patients' severity used the percentage of affected scalp area. Study-wide results and caveats: Sequences from scalp samples also cover resident alphabeta T cells of normal skin.

In each case, RNA was isolated and then reverse transcribed into cDNA as the sequencing template. Profiled with immunoSEQ multiplex PCR; TCRdb holds only in-frame clones, not every one. This sample has tens of thousands of clones; approximately 28% occur once, and the top ten carry about 15%. Details on this clone: What it binds is unknown.

V lost 4 bases to trimming and J lost 4 bases; unmatched junction nucleotides: 5. The CDR3 extends over 14 amino acids. CDR1 is SQVTM and CDR2 is ANQGSEA in the germline V gene. As to treatment: oral pan-JAK inhibitor, 5-10 mg twice daily. Researchers picked out CD4+ and CD8+ T cells from PBMCs by sorting. The gene calls are TRBV29-1 and TRBJ2-1; 9 nucleotides agree with TRBD2. The receptor was isolated from a human donor with alopecia areata. The material sequenced was CD8+ T cells sorted from blood, taken at week 4, from a patient treated with tofacitinib. CDR3 sequence: CSVGGLAGYNEQFF. In DNA, the CDR3 is TGCAGCGTTGGGGGGCTAGCGGGGTACAATGAGCAGTTCTTC.